This T cell receptor beta chain was identified during a study of cytomegalovirus exposure and HLA in healthy donors. Study outcomes and limitations: Investigators reported over 150 TCR beta chains as tied to cytomegalovirus. Later analysis identified a missense DCLRE1C variant that was linked to TCR beta V- and J-gene trimming.

V shed 2 bases and J 4 bases; nucleotides not matched to a gene: 5. Germline CDR1 SNHLY, CDR2 FYNNEI. The CDR3 runs 15 residues. On this clone: Its antigen is not known.

PCR amplification relied on 60 Vbeta primers (plus 13 Jbeta primers). Source study methods: Approximately 11 million of tens of millions of unique TCR beta chains were shared, per a later count. Assay used: immunoSEQ multiplex PCR; TCRdb lists only in-frame clones, some missing. The V and J calls and clone size were taken over from that table, and D and trimming were inferred from the DNA. Of 150,000 to 160,000 clones in the sample, roughly 82% were seen once. The receptor was isolated from a woman in her forties or fifties in good health and CMV-seropositive. Source material: PBMCs. The genes are TRBV2 and TRBJ2-4; the match to TRBD2 covers 7 bases. This CDR3 is CASSELGTTKNIQYF. The CDR3 DNA sequence: TGTGCCAGCAGTGAACTCGGGACTACAAAAAACATTCAGTACTTC.